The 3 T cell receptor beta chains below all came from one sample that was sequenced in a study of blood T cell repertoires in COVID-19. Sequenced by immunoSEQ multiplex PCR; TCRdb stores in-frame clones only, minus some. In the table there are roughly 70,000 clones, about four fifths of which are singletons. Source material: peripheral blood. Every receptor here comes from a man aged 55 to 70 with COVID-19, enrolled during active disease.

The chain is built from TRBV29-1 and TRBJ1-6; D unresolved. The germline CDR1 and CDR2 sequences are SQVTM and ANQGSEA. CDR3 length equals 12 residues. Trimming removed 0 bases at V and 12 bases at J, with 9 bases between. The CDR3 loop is CSVEETEGPLHF. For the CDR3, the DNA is TGCAGCGTTGAAGAGACGGAGGGACCCCTCCACTTT.

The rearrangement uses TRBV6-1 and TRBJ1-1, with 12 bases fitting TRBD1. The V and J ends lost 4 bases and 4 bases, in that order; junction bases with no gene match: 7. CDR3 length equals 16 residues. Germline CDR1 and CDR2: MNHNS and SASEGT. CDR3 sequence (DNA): TGTGCCAGCAGTGTTCGGGACAGGGGGCCAAGCACTGAAGCTTTCTTT. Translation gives CASSVRDRGPSTEAFF.

CDR3 amino acids: CASSSDNEQFF. The CDR3 nucleotides read TGTGCCAGCAGCAGCGACAATGAGCAGTTCTTC. The chain joins TRBV5-6 to TRBJ2-1; D is unclear. In germline, CDR1 is SGHDT, CDR2 YYEEEE. V was cut by 4 bases and J by 5 bases, with 4 bases left in between. The CDR3 has 11 residues. The full variable domain, rest sourced from reference TRBV5-6 and TRBJ2-1, is DAGVTQSPTHLIKTRGQQVTLRCSPKSGHDTVSWYQQALGQGPQFIFQYYEEEERQRGNFPDRFSGHQFPNYSSELNVNALLLGDSALYLCASSSDNEQFFGPGTRLTVL.